The 27 T cell receptor beta chains presented below share a single source sample, sequenced in a study of blood T cell repertoires in COVID-19. Some clones are missing from TCRdb's copy, which holds only in-frame ones; the method was immunoSEQ multiplex PCR. The repertoire includes approximately 58,000 clones, roughly 77% of them detected once, and under 35% sits in the top ten. The sequenced sample was peripheral blood. The receptors here all came from a man in his 60s with COVID-19, enrolled during active disease.

The rearrangement joins TRBV9 to TRBJ1-4, with D possibly being TRBD1 (6 bases). The CDR3 is 15 residues long. V lost 4 bases, J lost 7 bases, and 17 bases lay in between. CDR1 SGDLS and CDR2 YYNGEE come from the germline V gene. Here the CDR3 reads CASSPTGQLFEKLFF. CDR3 in DNA: TGTGCCAGCAGCCCCACCGGACAGTTATTTGAAAAACTGTTTTTT.

The chain recombines TRBV12-3 or TRBV12-4 with TRBJ2-3; D may be TRBD1 (5 bases). The CDR3 sequence is 12 residues long. The germline V and J ends were trimmed by 6 bases and 7 bases, with 11 bases remaining between them. CDR3 region: CASSRDSNTQYF. CDR3 DNA: TGTGCCAGCAGCCGCGACAGTAATACGCAGTATTTT.

The V and J genes are TRBV9 and TRBJ2-5, with TRBD1 matching over 9 bases. The CDR3 has 15 residues. Trimming removed 2 bases from V and 5 bases from J; junction bases left unmatched: 7. The germline V gene encodes CDR1 SGDLS and CDR2 YYNGEE. The CDR3 reads CASSVQTGGEETQYF. The CDR3 DNA is TGTGCCAGCAGCGTGCAGACAGGGGGGGAGGAGACCCAGTACTTC.

The rearrangement uses TRBV9 and TRBJ2-1; maybe TRBD2 (5 bases). The CDR3 loop spans 14 amino acids. Trimming pared 1 base from V and 7 bases from J, leaving 12 bases between. In germline, CDR1 is SGDLS, CDR2 YYNGEE. The CDR3 sequence is CASSVTGLSNEQFF. The CDR3 DNA sequence: TGTGCCAGCAGCGTAACCGGACTGTCGAATGAGCAGTTCTTC.

V usage is TRBV3-1 (or the pseudogene TRBV3-2) and J usage is TRBJ2-5, with TRBD1 identical over 8 bases. V lost 4 bases to trimming and J lost 5 bases; unmatched junction nucleotides: 6. The CDR3 totals 14 residues. Germline assignment: CDR1 LGHDT and CDR2 YNNKEL (reference sequence). This CDR3 reads CASSLDRGRETQYF. CDR3 coding DNA: TGTGCCAGCAGCCTCGACAGGGGTAGGGAGACCCAGTACTTC.

This clone appeared a few times. The chain combines TRBV2 with TRBJ2-1; 7 bases match TRBD1. Trimming removed 2 bases from V and 2 bases from J; junction bases left unmatched: 3. The CDR3 contains 15 residues. Germline CDR1 SNHLY, CDR2 FYNNEI. CDR3 loop: CASSENRGTYNEQFF. The CDR3 DNA sequence: TGTGCCAGCAGTGAAAACAGGGGTACCTACAATGAGCAGTTCTTC. The full variable domain, completed using reference TRBV2 and TRBJ2-1, is EPEVTQTPSHQVTQMGQEVILRCVPISNHLYFYWYRQILGQKVEFLVSFYNNEISEKSEIFDDQFSVERPDGSNFTLKIRSTKLEDSAMYFCASSENRGTYNEQFFGPGTRLTVL.

The rearrangement uses TRBV20-1 and TRBJ2-5; a possible D gene is TRBD1 (6 bases). Germline CDR1 DFQATT, CDR2 SNEGSKA (reference sequence). The CDR3 totals 15 residues. With 6 bases removed from V and 5 bases from J, the gap between germline ends came to 22 bases. This CDR3 is CSASPPSTGSETQYF. The CDR3 coding sequence is TGCAGTGCCAGTCCCCCGTCGACAGGCTCTGAGACCCAGTACTTC.

The chain couples TRBV27 to TRBJ2-1; 8 nucleotides align to TRBD2. The trim removed 3 bases at V and 4 bases at J, leaving 2 bases unmatched. The CDR3 consists of 14 residues. Germline CDR1 is MNHEY and CDR2 is SMNVEV (reference sequence). This CDR3 reads CASSFSGIYNEQFF. CDR3 in DNA: TGTGCCAGCAGTTTTAGCGGGATTTACAATGAGCAGTTCTTC.

This clone appeared a single time. The genes are TRBV29-1 and TRBJ2-1, with D tentatively TRBD1 (5 bases). V lost 5 bases and J 6 bases, leaving 8 bases between the germline ends. The CDR3 totals 11 residues. Germline V gives CDR1 SQVTM, CDR2 ANQGSEA. CDR3 residues: CSVKRGNEQFF. The CDR3 nucleotides read TGCAGCGTTAAAAGGGGCAATGAGCAGTTCTTC.

The V and J genes are TRBV5-1 and TRBJ2-1; 7 bases match TRBD1. Looked up from germline, CDR1 is SGHRS and CDR2 is YFSETQ. The CDR3 sequence is 16 residues long. V lost 4 bases, J lost 5 bases, and 12 bases stayed unmatched. In DNA, the CDR3 is TGCGCCAGCAGCCTACCTCCGGGACAGTGGGACAATGAGCAGTTCTTC. Translating it yields CASSLPPGQWDNEQFF.

This clone was seen at least ten times. Other DNA variants within this sample encode the same CDR3. The chain recombines TRBV3-1 (or the pseudogene TRBV3-2) with TRBJ1-3; 7 bases are a match to TRBD1. The J segment lost 2 bases and the V segment lost 2 bases, leaving 3 bases of the junction unmatched. The germline V gene encodes CDR1 LGHDT and CDR2 YNNKEL (reference sequence). This CDR3 contains 15 residues. CDR3 loop: CASSQNTGAGNTIYF. The CDR3 DNA sequence: TGTGCCAGCAGCCAAAACACAGGGGCTGGAAACACCATATATTTT.

This chain uses TRBV5-8 with TRBJ2-1; 8 bases line up with TRBD2. The germline gives CDR1 SGHTS, CDR2 YDEGEE. This CDR3 is built from 15 residues. V was pared by 0 bases and J by 3 bases, with 2 bases of the junction left unmatched. The CDR3 DNA follows: TGTGCCAGCAGCTTGGGGCTAGCGGGCTACAATGAGCAGTTCTTC. Translated: CASSLGLAGYNEQFF.

The rearrangement joins TRBV3-1 (or the pseudogene TRBV3-2) to TRBJ1-4, with 8 bases that match TRBD1. CDR3 length: 14 amino acids. V dropped 4 bases and J dropped 8; count of bases not matched to a gene: 6. Per germline, CDR1 LGHDT and CDR2 YNNKEL (reference sequence). The CDR3 sequence: CASSLTGEGEKLFF. CDR3 nucleotide sequence: TGTGCCAGCAGCCTGACAGGGGAAGGGGAAAAACTGTTTTTT.

This chain joins TRBV5-1 and TRBJ1-4, with D perhaps TRBD1 (6 bases). The V end was cut by 3 bases, the J end by 5 bases, with 11 bases between. CDR3 length: 14 amino acids. Germline values: CDR1 SGHRS, CDR2 YFSETQ. CDR3 sequence: CASSSQGRNEKLFF. The CDR3 DNA follows: TGCGCCAGCAGCTCACAGGGCCGGAATGAAAAACTGTTTTTT.

This sequence joins TRBV27 and TRBJ2-4; D gene ambiguous. Germline values: CDR1 MNHEY, CDR2 SMNVEV (reference sequence). This CDR3 has 13 residues. The V end was cut by 7 bases, the J end by 6 bases, with 13 bases between. CDR3 residues: CASTSAALNIQYF. The CDR3 DNA reads as TGTGCCAGCACCAGCGCAGCCCTAAACATTCAGTACTTC.

This clone was picked up a small number of times. This chain connects TRBV6-5 to TRBJ2-3; tentatively, D is TRBD2 (5 bases). Trimming shortened V by 0 bases and J by 2 bases, and 9 bases separated the two germline ends. Germline CDR1 reads MNHEY; CDR2 reads SVGAGI. The CDR3 spans 15 residues. The CDR3 region has the DNA TGTGCCAGCAGTTACTCGGGAGCCCTCACAGATACGCAGTATTTT. This codes for CASSYSGALTDTQYF.

The sample holds a few counts of this clone. The gene calls are TRBV5-5 and TRBJ1-2, with 7 bases that match TRBD1. The V gene's germline CDR1 is SGHKS and CDR2 YYEKEE (reference sequence). V was pared by 2 bases and J by 3 bases, with 7 bases of the junction left unmatched. The CDR3 length is 15 residues. The CDR3 DNA sequence: TGTGCCAGCAGCTTCCGTGACAGGGCGGACTATGGCTACACCTTC. Amino acids: CASSFRDRADYGYTF.

The V gene is TRBV5-1, the J gene TRBJ1-6; no definite D call. The CDR3 runs 15 residues. Trimming shortened V by 5 bases and J by 0 bases, and 9 bases separated the two germline ends. Germline V gene data show CDR1 as SGHRS and CDR2 as YFSETQ. The CDR3 loop reads CASRGGDSYNSPLHF. The CDR3 region has the DNA TGCGCCAGCAGAGGAGGTGACTCCTATAATTCACCCCTCCACTTT.

The V call is TRBV7-8, the J call TRBJ2-1; 7 positions match TRBD2. V shed 3 bases and J 0 bases; nucleotides not matched to a gene: 11. This CDR3 region has 18 residues. CDR1 and CDR2 (germline): SGHVS, FQNEAQ. The CDR3 is CASSFQILARSSYNEQFF. As DNA, the CDR3 is TGTGCCAGCAGCTTCCAAATACTAGCGAGAAGCTCCTACAATGAGCAGTTCTTC. Filled out from reference TRBV7-8 and TRBJ2-1, the complete variable domain reads GAGVSQSPRYKVAKRGQDVALRCDPISGHVSLFWYQQALGQGPEFLTYFQNEAQLDKSGLPSDRFFAERPEGSVSTLKIQRTQQEDSAVYLCASSFQILARSSYNEQFFGPGTRLTVL.

V is TRBV5-4 and J is TRBJ2-5; D may be TRBD1 (5 bases). Germline V gene lookup returns CDR1 SGHNT and CDR2 YYREEE (reference sequence). V shed 4 bases and J shed 1 base, with 11 bases lying between them. The CDR3 totals 14 residues. The CDR3 region has the DNA TGTGCCAGCAGCACAATAGACAGCCAAGAGACCCAGTACTTC. Its protein is CASSTIDSQETQYF.

The rearrangement links TRBV4-2 to TRBJ2-5, with D possibly TRBD2 on 5 matching bases. Germline CDR1 is LGHNA and CDR2 is YNFKEQ. CDR3 length: 16 amino acids. The V end was cut by 4 bases, the J end by 0 bases, with 15 bases between. CDR3 in amino acids: CASSLLWGEHQETQYF. As DNA, the CDR3 is TGTGCCAGCAGCCTCCTTTGGGGAGAACACCAAGAGACCCAGTACTTC.

The chain links TRBV12-5 to TRBJ2-6; 8 bases fit TRBD1. This CDR3 is built from 13 residues. V gave up 6 bases and J gave up 11 bases; unmatched junction bases: 6. The germline V gene has CDR1 LGHNT and CDR2 FRNRAP. For the CDR3, the DNA is TGTGCTAGTGGAGGGACAGGAGTGGACGTCCTGACTTTC. Amino acid sequence: CASGGTGVDVLTF. The whole variable domain, remainder taken from reference TRBV12-5 and TRBJ2-6, is DARVTQTPRHKVTEMGQEVTMRCQPILGHNTVFWYRQTMMQGLELLAYFRNRAPLDDSGMPKDRFSAEMPDATLATLKIQPSEPRDSAVYFCASGGTGVDVLTFGAGSRLTVL.

This sequence joins TRBV7-3 and TRBJ2-1; D call uncertain. The germline gives CDR1 SGHTA, CDR2 FQGTGA. V was shortened by 5 bases and J by 0 bases, with 11 bases between the two germline ends. This CDR3 region has 15 residues. This chain's CDR3 is CASSPTPGSYNEQFF. The CDR3 DNA follows: TGTGCCAGCAGCCCCACTCCGGGCTCCTACAATGAGCAGTTCTTC.

The chain joins TRBV7-6 to TRBJ2-5; 8 positions agree with TRBD1. CDR3 size: 16 residues. V lost 1 base and J lost 4; bases outside the gene matches: 8. Germline V gene sequence: CDR1 SGHVS, CDR2 FNYEAQ. The CDR3 spells CASSLGGRGLRETQYF. CDR3 DNA: TGTGCCAGCAGCTTAGGTGGCAGGGGGCTACGAGAGACCCAGTACTTC.

This sequence joins TRBV18 and TRBJ2-2; a weak D match, TRBD2 (5 bases). Germline V lookup: CDR1 KGHSH, CDR2 LQKENI. With 5 bases removed from V and 6 bases from J, the gap between germline ends came to 13 bases. The CDR3 length is 14 residues. The CDR3 loop reads CASSLVGESGELFF. CDR3 nucleotide sequence: TGTGCCAGCTCATTAGTGGGAGAGTCCGGGGAGCTGTTTTTT.

The chain has TRBV21-1 and TRBJ2-2; the D call in the table, TRBD1, was not verified against the DNA. TRBV21-1 is given as a pseudogene. This CDR3 has 13 residues. As DNA, the CDR3 is TGTGCCAGCAGCCAGGCGCGAACCGGGGAGCTGTTTTTT. Translated, it gives CASSQARTGELFF.

The chain recombines TRBV20-1 with TRBJ1-2, with 8 bases identical to TRBD1. Germline CDR1 reads DFQATT; CDR2 reads SNEGSKA (reference sequence). This CDR3 is 11 amino acids long. Trimming took 6 bases from V and 8 from J; bases not matched to a gene: 5. This chain's CDR3 is CSARTGSGYTF. In DNA form, the CDR3 reads TGCAGTGCCAGGACAGGGAGCGGCTACACCTTC.